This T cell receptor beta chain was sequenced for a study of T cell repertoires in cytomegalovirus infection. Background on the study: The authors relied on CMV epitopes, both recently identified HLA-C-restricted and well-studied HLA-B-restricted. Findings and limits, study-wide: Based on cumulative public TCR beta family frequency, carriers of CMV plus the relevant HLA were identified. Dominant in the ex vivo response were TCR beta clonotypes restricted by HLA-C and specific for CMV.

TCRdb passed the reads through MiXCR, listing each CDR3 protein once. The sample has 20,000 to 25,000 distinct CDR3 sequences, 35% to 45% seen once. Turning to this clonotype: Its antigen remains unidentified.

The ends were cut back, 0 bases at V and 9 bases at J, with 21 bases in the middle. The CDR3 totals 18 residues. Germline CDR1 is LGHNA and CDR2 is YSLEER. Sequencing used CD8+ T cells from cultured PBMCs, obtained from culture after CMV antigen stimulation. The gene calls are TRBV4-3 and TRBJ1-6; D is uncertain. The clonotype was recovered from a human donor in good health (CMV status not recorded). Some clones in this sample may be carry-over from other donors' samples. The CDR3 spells CASSQDGEGAGRRSPLHF. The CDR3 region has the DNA TGCGCCAGCAGCCAAGATGGGGAGGGAGCTGGAAGGCGTTCACCCCTCCACTTT.